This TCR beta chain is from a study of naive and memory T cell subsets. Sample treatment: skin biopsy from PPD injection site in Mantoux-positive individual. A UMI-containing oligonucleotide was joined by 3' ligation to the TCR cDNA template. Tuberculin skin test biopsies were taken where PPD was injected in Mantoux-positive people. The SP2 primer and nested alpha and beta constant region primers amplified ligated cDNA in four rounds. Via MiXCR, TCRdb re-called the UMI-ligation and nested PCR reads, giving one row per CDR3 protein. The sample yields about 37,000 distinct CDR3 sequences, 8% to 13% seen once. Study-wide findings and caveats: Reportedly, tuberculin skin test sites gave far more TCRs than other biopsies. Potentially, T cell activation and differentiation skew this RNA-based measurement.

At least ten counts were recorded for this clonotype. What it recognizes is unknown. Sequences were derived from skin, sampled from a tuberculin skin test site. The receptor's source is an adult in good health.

CDR3 sequence (DNA): TGTGCCAGCAGCCAAGTAGGGCGGGAGGGACATGAGCAGTTCTTC. Translation: CASSQVGREGHEQFF. The chain carries TRBV3-1 and TRBJ2-1; 9 bases align to TRBD2. Per the germline V gene, CDR1 is LGHDT and CDR2 is YNNKEL (reference sequence). The CDR3 has 15 amino acids. The trim removed 1 base at V and 8 bases at J, leaving 6 bases unmatched.